This T cell receptor (beta chain) was identified during a study of T cell responses to AZD1222 COVID-19 vaccine (dated by TCRdb to the early 2020s). About the study as a whole: AZD1222 recipients whose second dose came at about 4 weeks and those whose second dose came at about 12 weeks were combined into one group, since spike-specific TCR depth and breadth did not differ between the two schedules. TCR sequencing was performed for roughly 250 trial participants, of whom about 200 were given two doses of AZD1222 and some 26 were given two doses of MenACWY control vaccine. Enrollment into the trials was organized by age into subgroups of 18-55, 56-69 and 70-plus years, and those subgroups contained roughly 160, 29 and 62 TCR-sequenced participants, respectively. Results and caveats for the whole study, not just this receptor: Conclusions about previously exposed vaccinees are limited because only six or seven AZD1222 recipients were SARS-CoV-2 seropositive at baseline. The whole spike protein was spanned by vaccine-associated CD4 TCRs, and dominant responses were seen in regions 160-218 and 743-854. After two AZD1222 doses, both the breadth and the depth of spike-specific TCRs were significantly higher than at day 0 and than in MenACWY recipients. The 56-69-year group was small, and its depth increase did not reach significance, likely because of low power. Because no day 14 peak-response samples were available, the repertoires could be characterized only after the peak T cell response. Reportedly, close to half of the unique spike-specific TCRs recognized epitopes lying outside the regions that are mutated in the B.1.351 and B.1.1.7 variants. Participants were mostly white British, with more females than males. The authors suggested clonal diversity may have been underestimated.

The CDR3 regions of human TCRbeta chains were subjected to immunosequencing. The study's processing was this. TCRs in the repertoires were compared against a reference library of SARS-CoV-2-specific TCRs that had been generated with the MIRA antigen-specificity platform. Breadth was defined as the fraction of unique TCRs that were SARS-CoV-2-associated, and depth was defined as the fraction of total T cells that were SARS-CoV-2-associated. Using the MIRA data, each spike-specific TCR was mapped to the spike region that the TCR reacts to and placed in a CD4 or CD8 class. Log10-transformed breadth and depth values were compared by one-way ANOVA with Sidak's multiple comparisons tests. TCRdb retrieved this table from immuneACCESS and kept in-frame rearrangements only. Not all clones are present; in checked studies, unresolved V genes account for under half, and no reason is known for the remainder. D and trimming were read from the DNA, whereas the V and J calls and clone size are those reported in that table. This sample holds over 100,000 clones; approximately 90% were observed only once. 2% to 3% of the sample is taken by the ten largest.

A note on this clone: Its antigen target is currently unknown. Within one base of it there is no much larger clone, and no base qualities were kept.

After removal of 5 bases from V and 0 bases from J, the junction retains 3 bases not matched to a gene. The CDR3 runs 14 amino acids, cysteine and phenylalanine included. This entry keeps only the CDR3 DNA: 42 bases, framed from base 1. CDR1 is given as SEHNR and CDR2 as FQNEAQ, both from the germline V gene (reference sequence). The time point label here, explained by the study, means: baseline before first vaccination. Vaccinee samples came from UK trials COV001 and COV002, including a single-blind randomized controlled phase 2/3 trial of AZD1222 (ChAdOx1 nCoV-19) in healthy adults. For TCRbeta chain sequencing, PBMC samples were collected from trial participants at day 0 and at day 28 after the second dose.

The source of this sequence is an adult in good health. The V and J segments used are TRBV7-9 and TRBJ2-7; TRBD1 agrees with 8 junctional bases. Here the sequenced sample was peripheral blood, taken on day 0 of AZD1222 vaccination. The nucleotide sequence is TGTGCCAGCAGCCCGGGACAGGTCTCCTACGAGCAGTACTTC. This sequence encodes CASSPGQVSYEQYF.